One T cell receptor beta chain is described in this entry. Germline CDR1 reads MDHEN; CDR2 reads SYDVKM. V lost 6 bases and J lost 1; bases outside the gene matches: 3. The CDR3 totals 15 residues. The entry originates in a study of blood T cell repertoires in COVID-19. As for the study in general: The study drew acute and convalescent COVID-19 samples from the United States, Italy and Spain.

As processed by the authors: By means of reference gene primer amplification, nucleated cell counts were estimated. Here immunoSEQ multiplex PCR was the method, and the copy in TCRdb shows in-frame clones only, minus some. V and J calls and clone size are those listed in that table; D and trimming were worked out from the DNA. The sample shows 200,000 to 250,000 clones, roughly 76% of them seen only once. This TCR was sampled from a human donor in a cohort sampled during active COVID-19. The chain uses TRBV28 and TRBJ2-3, with TRBD2 matching 11 bases. The sequenced sample was peripheral blood. CDR3 bases: TGTGCCAGCAGCTCGACTAGCGGGGGCACAGATACGCAGTATTTT. Amino acids: CASSSTSGGTDTQYF.